This T cell receptor beta chain was captured by sequencing in a study of beta chain features in type 1 diabetes. Points from the study as a whole: Type 1 diabetes patients had TCRB CDR3s that were shorter (moderately but significantly so) in all four CD4+ subsets.

This clone was detected only a few times. Antigen: not known. A read error may account for a junction end that differs from germline. Isolated RNA was reverse transcribed in full, so expressed TCRB transcripts were sequenced. Profiled with immunoSEQ multiplex PCR; TCRdb holds only in-frame clones, not every one. This table has over 150,000 clones, less than 10% appearing once. CDR3 length: 13 amino acids. In germline, CDR1 is LGHNA, CDR2 YNFKEQ. The clonotype comes from a man aged 18 to 29 with type 1 diabetes. The chain combines TRBV4-2 with TRBJ2-2; D is undetermined. Sequencing was carried out using central memory CD4+ T cells from blood. The CDR3 DNA follows: TGTGCCAGCAGCCAAGTTAACAGCGGGGAGCTGTTTTTT. Protein sequence: CASSQVNSGELFF.